A selection of T cell receptor beta chains follows, all from one sample in a study of T cells after yellow fever vaccination. Via MiXCR, TCRdb re-called the 5' RACE reads, giving one row per CDR3 protein. Of fewer than 450,000 distinct CDR3 sequences listed, 11% are singletons. The sample consisted of PBMCs, taken on the day of the first yellow fever vaccination. The receptor source for this set is a man aged 18 to 30 who received the YFV17D yellow fever vaccine. The CDR3 runs from the conserved cysteine through the conserved F or W. A D gene is named only where the DNA matches it firmly. The size entry is marked missing in some rows and otherwise reads once, few, many or a size class.

TRBJ2-3 TRBV5-6 NA NA TGTGCCAGCAGCCTGGTACCTGCAGGGGAATTTTTTACAGATACGCAGTATTTT CASSLVPAGEFFTDTQYF
TRBJ2-7 TRBV12-3/TRBV12-4 few TRBD1 TGTGCCAGCAGCCGCACAGGGGTAGAGTACGAGCAGTACTTC CASSRTGVEYEQYF
TRBJ2-7 TRBV7-6 NA NA TGTGCCAGCGACACCGGGATTAGCGCCTACGAGCAGTACTTC CASDTGISAYEQYF
TRBJ2-3 TRBV3-1 NA NA TGTGCCAGCAGCTCCCCCCTTACGGGGGGCACAGATACGCAGTATTTT CASSSPLTGGTDTQYF
TRBJ1-5 TRBV12-3/TRBV12-4 NA TRBD1 TGTGCCAGCAGTTCCCACAGGGGGACGAGGGTCAATCAGCCCCAGCATTTT CASSSHRGTRVNQPQHF
TRBJ1-5 TRBV20-1 few NA TGCAGTGCTAGTAAGGGCGGGAATCAGCCCCAGCATTTT CSASKGGNQPQHF
TRBJ2-2 TRBV6-1 NA TRBD1 TGTGCCAGCAGCCACACAGGGGGCAAGGGCACCGGGGAGCTGTTTTTT CASSHTGGKGTGELFF
TRBJ2-3 TRBV7-9 NA NA TGTGCCAGCAGCACGGACTCCCGGGATACGCAGTATTTT CASSTDSRDTQYF
TRBJ1-2 TRBV5-5 few TRBD1 TGTGCCAGCAGCCGTGACTCACAGGGGAACTATGGCTACACCTTC CASSRDSQGNYGYTF
TRBJ2-1 TRBV7-9 NA TRBD2 TGTGCCAGCAGCTCGCGAGCGGGGGGGCCGGTCTTC CASSSRAGGPVF
TRBJ1-1 TRBV5-6 NA NA TGTGCCAGCAGCTTGGTATCAGGGTTGAACACTGAAGCTTTCTTT CASSLVSGLNTEAFF
TRBJ1-2 TRBV10-3 many TRBD1 TGTGCCATCATGGGACAGGCGAAGGACTATGGCTACACCTTC CAIMGQAKDYGYTF